The clone carrying this T cell receptor (beta chain) occurred a few times. Per the germline V gene, CDR1 is SGHTA and CDR2 is FQGNSA. V lost 2 bases, J lost 6 bases, and 10 bases stayed unmatched. CDR3 length: 16 residues. This record comes from a study of blood T cells in healthy people across ages. The authors isolated at least 6 million PBMCs per sample. Primers used in a second PCR of about 7 to 11 cycles were a sample-barcoded 5' primer and a J-beta primer mix. Every sample returned 2.5 million or more CDR3-containing paired-end reads. TCRdb reprocessed the 5' RACE reads with MiXCR, giving one entry per CDR3 protein. The repertoire has some 1.4 million distinct CDR3 sequences, roughly 40% of them found once; the top ten carry roughly 7.9%.

The chain joins TRBV7-2 to TRBJ2-3; 8 bases match TRBD2. The sequence was obtained from a woman under 30 in good health. Input material: blood. CDR3 in amino acids: CASSLTGGPGMDTQYF. The CDR3 DNA reads as TGTGCCAGCAGCTTAACGGGAGGGCCCGGGATGGATACGCAGTATTTT. The full variable domain, in which reference TRBV7-2 and TRBJ2-3 provide the parts outside the CDR3, is GAGVSQSPSNKVTEKGKDVELRCDPISGHTALYWYRQSLGQGLEFLIYFQGNSAPDKSGLPSDRFSAERTGGSVSTLTIQRTQQEDSAVYLCASSLTGGPGMDTQYFGPGTRLTVL.